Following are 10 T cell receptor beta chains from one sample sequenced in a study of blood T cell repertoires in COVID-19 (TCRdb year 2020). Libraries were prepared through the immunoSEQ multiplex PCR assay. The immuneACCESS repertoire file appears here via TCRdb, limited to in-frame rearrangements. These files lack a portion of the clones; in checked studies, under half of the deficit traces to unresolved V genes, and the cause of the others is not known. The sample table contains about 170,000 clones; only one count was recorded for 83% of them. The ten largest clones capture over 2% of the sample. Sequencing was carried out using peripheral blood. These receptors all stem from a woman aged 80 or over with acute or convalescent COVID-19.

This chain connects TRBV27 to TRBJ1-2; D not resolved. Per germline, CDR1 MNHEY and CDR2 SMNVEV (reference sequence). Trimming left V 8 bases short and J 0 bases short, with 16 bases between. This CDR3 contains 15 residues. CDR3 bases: TGTGCCAGCGAACAATATTACCGCTCTAACTATGGCTACACCTTC. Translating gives CASEQYYRSNYGYTF.

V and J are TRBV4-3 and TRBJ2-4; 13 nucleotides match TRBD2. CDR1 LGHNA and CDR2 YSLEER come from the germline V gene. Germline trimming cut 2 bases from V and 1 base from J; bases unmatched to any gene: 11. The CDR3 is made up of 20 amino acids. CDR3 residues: CASSQYPGLAGNGAKNIQYF. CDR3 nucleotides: TGCGCCAGCAGCCAATATCCGGGACTAGCGGGAAACGGGGCCAAAAACATTCAGTACTTC.

The CDR3 is CASSLQVNTEAFF. The CDR3 DNA sequence: TGTGCCAGCAGCTTACAGGTCAATACTGAAGCTTTCTTT. The V and J genes are TRBV7-3 and TRBJ1-1, with D uncertain. Trimming left V 2 bases short and J 5 bases short, with 9 bases between. The CDR3 is 13 residues long. The germline gives CDR1 SGHTA, CDR2 FQGTGA.

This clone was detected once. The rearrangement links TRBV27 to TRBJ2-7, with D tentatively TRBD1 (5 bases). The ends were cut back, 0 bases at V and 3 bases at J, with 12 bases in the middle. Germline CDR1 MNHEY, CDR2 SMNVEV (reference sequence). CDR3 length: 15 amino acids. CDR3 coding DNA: TGTGCCAGCAGTTTATCGGGGCAGAACAACTACGAGCAGTACTTC. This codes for CASSLSGQNNYEQYF.

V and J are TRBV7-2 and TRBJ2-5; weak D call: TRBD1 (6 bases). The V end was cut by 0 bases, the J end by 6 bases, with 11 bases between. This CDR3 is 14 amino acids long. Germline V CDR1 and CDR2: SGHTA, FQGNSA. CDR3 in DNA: TGTGCCAGCAGCTTAGCGATGGGGGCGAAGACCCAGTACTTC. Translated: CASSLAMGAKTQYF.

CDR3 protein: CASNKGQINQPQHF. CDR3 nucleotide sequence: TGCGCCAGTAATAAGGGGCAGATCAATCAGCCCCAGCATTTT. The chain links TRBV10-1 to TRBJ1-5; D is possibly TRBD1 (5 bases). The V and J ends lost 9 bases and 3 bases respectively, with 15 bases between them. CDR1 WNHNN and CDR2 SYGVQD come from the germline V gene (reference sequence). CDR3 length: 14 amino acids.

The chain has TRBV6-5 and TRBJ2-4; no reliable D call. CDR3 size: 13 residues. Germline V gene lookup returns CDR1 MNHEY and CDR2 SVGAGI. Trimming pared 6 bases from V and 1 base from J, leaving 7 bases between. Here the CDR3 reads CASSLEAKNIQYF. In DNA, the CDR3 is TGTGCCAGCAGCTTAGAGGCCAAAAACATTCAGTACTTC.

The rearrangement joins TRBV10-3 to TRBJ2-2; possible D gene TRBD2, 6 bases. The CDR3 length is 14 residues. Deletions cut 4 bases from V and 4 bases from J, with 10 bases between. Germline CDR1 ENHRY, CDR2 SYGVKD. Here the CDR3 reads CAISGTTITGELFF. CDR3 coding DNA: TGTGCCATCAGTGGGACTACGATCACCGGGGAGCTGTTTTTT.

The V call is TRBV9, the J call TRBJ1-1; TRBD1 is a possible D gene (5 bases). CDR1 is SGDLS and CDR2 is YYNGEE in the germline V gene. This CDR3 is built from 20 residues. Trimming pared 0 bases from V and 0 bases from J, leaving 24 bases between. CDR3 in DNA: TGTGCCAGCAGCGTAGGGACACAGTTGTTCGCCAGTCGGATGAACACTGAAGCTTTCTTT. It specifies CASSVGTQLFASRMNTEAFF.

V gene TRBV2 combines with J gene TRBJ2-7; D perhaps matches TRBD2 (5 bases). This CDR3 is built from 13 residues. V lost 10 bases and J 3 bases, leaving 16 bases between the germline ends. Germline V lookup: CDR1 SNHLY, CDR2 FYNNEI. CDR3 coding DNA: TGTGCCACCTCCGGGGAAGCTATCTACGAGCAGTACTTC. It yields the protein CATSGEAIYEQYF. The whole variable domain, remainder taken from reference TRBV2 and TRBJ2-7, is EPEVTQTPSHQVTQMGQEVILRCVPISNHLYFYWYRQILGQKVEFLVSFYNNEISEKSEIFDDQFSVERPDGSNFTLKIRSTKLEDSAMYFCATSGEAIYEQYFGPGTRLTVT.